Reported below is one TCR beta chain. This clonotype has a handful of counts. What this receptor recognizes is not known. No qualities accompany the bases; no much larger clone lies one base away. Receptor amplification or capture employed RT-PCR. TCRdb shows the sequencer as Illumina HiSeq 2500. TCRdb's own reprocessing of the public reads used fastp at Q25 and MiXCR and kept productive beta chains. A single entry per CDR3 protein holds the most common genes and DNA from its merged rows. The sample table lists around 580,000 distinct CDR3 sequences, about 11% of them with a count of one. Roughly 10% of the sample is in the top ten clones. The data were obtained in a study of response to subunit inactivated influenza vaccine (dated by TCRdb to 2016 to 2018). As for the study more broadly: Deep quantitative profiling of the T cell receptor repertoire was used in the study to follow responses to a trivalent subunit inactivated influenza vaccine.

Points the paper makes about the study in general: The authors suggested that each seasonal influenza vaccination may recruit only a limited number of new T cells.

This clonotype was obtained from a man aged 50 to 60 who received an inactivated influenza vaccine. Donor details come from another sample of the same person, matched by shared clones. The specimen was PBMCs from blood, collected on the day of vaccination.

The DNA is as follows: TGTGCCAGCAGGCCCGGGGACCACTACGAGCAGTACTTC. This gives the protein CASRPGDHYEQYF. This chain joins TRBV6-1 to TRBJ2-7; the D call could be TRBD1 or TRBD2, with each sharing 5 bases. Its CDR3 holds 13 amino acids, cysteine through phenylalanine. Of all the DNA, just the CDR3 is kept, 39 bases in frame from base 1. V is pared back by 6 bases and J by 3 bases, with 12 bases lying between the germline termini. CDR1 and CDR2 (MNHNS, SASEGT) derive from the germline V gene.